This TCR beta chain was recovered during a study of cytomegalovirus exposure and HLA in healthy donors. Germline V CDR1 and CDR2: LNHDA, SQIVND (reference sequence). This CDR3 has 16 amino acids. V was clipped by 7 bases and J by 5 bases; unmatched bases: 11. A multiplex PCR was run with 60 Vbeta primers and 13 Jbeta primers. Sequencing used immunoSEQ multiplex PCR; TCRdb keeps in-frame clones, though not all of them. This sample has 150,000 to 200,000 clones, with over 70% found just once. Every donor was a healthy person donating bone marrow. The TCR comes from a man aged 40-55 years in good health and CMV-seronegative. The sample comprised PBMCs. The rearrangement links TRBV19 to TRBJ1-5; 10 bases align to TRBD1. This CDR3 is CASTSGGDRGDQPQHF. CDR3 DNA sequence: TGTGCCAGTACCTCAGGGGGGGACAGGGGCGATCAGCCCCAGCATTTT.